The sequence of this TCR beta chain was determined in a study of blood T cell repertoires in COVID-19. Study-level background: Material from acute and convalescent COVID-19 was sourced from the United States, Italy and Spain. Nucleic acid was either cDNA or gDNA, and it came from T cells, B-cell-depleted T cells, or PBMCs.

The authors' processing: Reference gene primer amplification in the assay estimated nucleated cell counts. Assay used: immunoSEQ multiplex PCR; TCRdb lists only in-frame clones, some missing. That table is the source of V, J and clone size, and D and trimming were worked out from the DNA. Of about 150,000 clones in the sample, approximately 85% are singletons; the top ten hold 6.5% to 9.5%. Seattle enrolled patients during active infection and tracked them longitudinally. CDR1 and CDR2 (germline): SGDLS, YYNGEE. V was clipped by 3 bases and J by 6 bases; unmatched bases: 7. CDR3 length equals 14 residues.

The sequencing sample was made of peripheral blood. This clonotype was sampled from a woman aged 55-70 years with COVID-19, enrolled during active disease. V gene TRBV9 combines with J gene TRBJ2-7; 9 bases match TRBD1. The CDR3 region is CASSGGQGAVEQYF. The CDR3 nucleotides are TGTGCCAGCAGCGGGGGACAGGGTGCTGTCGAGCAGTACTTC.